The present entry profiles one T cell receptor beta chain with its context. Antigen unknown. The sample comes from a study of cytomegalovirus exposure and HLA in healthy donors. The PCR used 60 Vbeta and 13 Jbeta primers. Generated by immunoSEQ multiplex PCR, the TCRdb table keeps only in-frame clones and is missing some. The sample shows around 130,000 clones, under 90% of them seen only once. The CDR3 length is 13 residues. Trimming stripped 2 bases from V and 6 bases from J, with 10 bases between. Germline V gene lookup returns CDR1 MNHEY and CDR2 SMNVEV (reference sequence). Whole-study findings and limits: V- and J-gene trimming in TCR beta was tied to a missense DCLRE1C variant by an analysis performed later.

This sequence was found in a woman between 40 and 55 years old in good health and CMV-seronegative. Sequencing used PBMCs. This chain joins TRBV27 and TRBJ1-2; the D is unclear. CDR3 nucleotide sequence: TGTGCCAGCAGTTTAAGTATTCGGGATGGCTACACCTTC. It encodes CASSLSIRDGYTF.